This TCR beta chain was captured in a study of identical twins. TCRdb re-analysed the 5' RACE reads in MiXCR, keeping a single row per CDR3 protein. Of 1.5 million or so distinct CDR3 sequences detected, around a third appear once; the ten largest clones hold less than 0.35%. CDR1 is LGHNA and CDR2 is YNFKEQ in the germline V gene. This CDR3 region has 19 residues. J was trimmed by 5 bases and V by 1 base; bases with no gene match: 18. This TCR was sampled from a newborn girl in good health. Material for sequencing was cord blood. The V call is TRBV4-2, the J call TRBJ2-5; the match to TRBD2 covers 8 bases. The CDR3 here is CASSQVFSLLAGGLETQYF. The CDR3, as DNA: TGTGCCAGCAGCCAAGTTTTTTCCCTACTGGCGGGAGGCCTGGAGACCCAGTACTTC.